This TCR beta chain was documented in a study of blood T cell repertoires in COVID-19. Study context: The cDNA or gDNA used as material had been derived from T cells, B-cell-depleted T cells, or PBMCs.

Recruited during active infection, patients (from Seattle) were subsequently followed longitudinally. The CDR3 has 15 residues. Germline V CDR1 and CDR2: LNHDA, SQIVND (reference sequence). The V and J ends lost 5 bases and 2 bases, in that order; junction bases with no gene match: 5. Profiling relied on immunoSEQ multiplex PCR, and the TCRdb table lists in-frame clones only, not all of them. The table has about 230,000 clones, 65% to 90% seen once; the top ten hold 11%. This clone was detected a few times. The chain employs TRBV19 and TRBJ2-7; 11 nucleotides line up with TRBD2. The TCR originated in a man between 50 and 59 years old with COVID-19, enrolled during active disease. Material: peripheral blood. CDR3 nucleotide sequence: TGTGCCAGTAGTGTACGACTAGCGGGGCCCTACGAGCAGTACTTC. Amino acids: CASSVRLAGPYEQYF.